These 2 T cell receptor delta chains were sequenced from one sample in a study of gamma-delta T cells after stem cell transplantation. TCRdb reanalyzed the RT-PCR reads using CATT. The sample consists of about 1,500 delta-chain clones, 1.5% to 2% of them appearing once. The sequenced material came from gamma-delta T cells. These receptors all come from a human donor. It is not recorded whose cells these are; they may come from a transplant donor.

This clone occurred a few times. The TCRdb protein, from a much larger clone, departs from this DNA's translation at residue 12, likely by read error; the protein shown derives from the DNA. V usage is TRDV2 and J usage is TRDJ3, with 7 bases lining up with TRDD3. The V gene's germline CDR1 is GEAIGNYY and CDR2 EKD. This CDR3 contains 17 residues. The DNA for the CDR3 is TGTGCCTGTGACACCGTGGGGGAGACCTGGGACGCCCGACAGATGTTTTTC. Protein product: CACDTVGETWDARQMFF.

In the case of this clone: TCRdb shows a much larger clone's protein in place of this DNA's translation, and the two differ at residue 4, likely through a read error; the protein shown is translated from the DNA. J is TRDJ1 and V is TRDV2; 7 bases are shared with TRDD3. Germline assignment: CDR1 GEAIGNYY and CDR2 EKD. The CDR3 runs to 17 residues. V lost 7 bases, J lost 0 bases, and 16 bases stayed unmatched. CDR3 residues: CACPSMGEPSYTDKLIF. For the CDR3, the DNA is TGTGCCTGCCCTAGCATGGGGGAACCCTCGTACACCGATAAACTCATCTTT.